This T cell receptor beta chain is drawn from a study of metastatic and nonmetastatic thyroid tumors. Study-wide context: The authors compared repertoires across blood and tumor or nodule tissue from malignant and benign thyroid patients.

TCRdb re-clonotyped the PCR reads via MiXCR. Altogether around 26,000 clones are present, 22% being singletons, with the ten largest covering roughly 7.8%. V lost 3 bases and J lost 6, with 9 bases in between. CDR1 is MNHNS and CDR2 is SASEGT in the germline V gene. This CDR3 comprises 13 residues. No patient received treatment before thyroid surgery. This clone is labeled as medium-sized. The chain recombines TRBV6-1 with TRBJ2-1; the D gene could be TRBD1 or TRBD2 (5 bases each). The sequence came from a female donor with papillary thyroid cancer or a benign thyroid nodule (not recorded which). Some clones in this sample may be carry-over from other donors' samples. Sample: blood. The CDR3 nucleotides read TGTGCCAGCAGTGACCGGGACGCCAATGAGCAGTTCTTC. Encoded protein: CASSDRDANEQFF.